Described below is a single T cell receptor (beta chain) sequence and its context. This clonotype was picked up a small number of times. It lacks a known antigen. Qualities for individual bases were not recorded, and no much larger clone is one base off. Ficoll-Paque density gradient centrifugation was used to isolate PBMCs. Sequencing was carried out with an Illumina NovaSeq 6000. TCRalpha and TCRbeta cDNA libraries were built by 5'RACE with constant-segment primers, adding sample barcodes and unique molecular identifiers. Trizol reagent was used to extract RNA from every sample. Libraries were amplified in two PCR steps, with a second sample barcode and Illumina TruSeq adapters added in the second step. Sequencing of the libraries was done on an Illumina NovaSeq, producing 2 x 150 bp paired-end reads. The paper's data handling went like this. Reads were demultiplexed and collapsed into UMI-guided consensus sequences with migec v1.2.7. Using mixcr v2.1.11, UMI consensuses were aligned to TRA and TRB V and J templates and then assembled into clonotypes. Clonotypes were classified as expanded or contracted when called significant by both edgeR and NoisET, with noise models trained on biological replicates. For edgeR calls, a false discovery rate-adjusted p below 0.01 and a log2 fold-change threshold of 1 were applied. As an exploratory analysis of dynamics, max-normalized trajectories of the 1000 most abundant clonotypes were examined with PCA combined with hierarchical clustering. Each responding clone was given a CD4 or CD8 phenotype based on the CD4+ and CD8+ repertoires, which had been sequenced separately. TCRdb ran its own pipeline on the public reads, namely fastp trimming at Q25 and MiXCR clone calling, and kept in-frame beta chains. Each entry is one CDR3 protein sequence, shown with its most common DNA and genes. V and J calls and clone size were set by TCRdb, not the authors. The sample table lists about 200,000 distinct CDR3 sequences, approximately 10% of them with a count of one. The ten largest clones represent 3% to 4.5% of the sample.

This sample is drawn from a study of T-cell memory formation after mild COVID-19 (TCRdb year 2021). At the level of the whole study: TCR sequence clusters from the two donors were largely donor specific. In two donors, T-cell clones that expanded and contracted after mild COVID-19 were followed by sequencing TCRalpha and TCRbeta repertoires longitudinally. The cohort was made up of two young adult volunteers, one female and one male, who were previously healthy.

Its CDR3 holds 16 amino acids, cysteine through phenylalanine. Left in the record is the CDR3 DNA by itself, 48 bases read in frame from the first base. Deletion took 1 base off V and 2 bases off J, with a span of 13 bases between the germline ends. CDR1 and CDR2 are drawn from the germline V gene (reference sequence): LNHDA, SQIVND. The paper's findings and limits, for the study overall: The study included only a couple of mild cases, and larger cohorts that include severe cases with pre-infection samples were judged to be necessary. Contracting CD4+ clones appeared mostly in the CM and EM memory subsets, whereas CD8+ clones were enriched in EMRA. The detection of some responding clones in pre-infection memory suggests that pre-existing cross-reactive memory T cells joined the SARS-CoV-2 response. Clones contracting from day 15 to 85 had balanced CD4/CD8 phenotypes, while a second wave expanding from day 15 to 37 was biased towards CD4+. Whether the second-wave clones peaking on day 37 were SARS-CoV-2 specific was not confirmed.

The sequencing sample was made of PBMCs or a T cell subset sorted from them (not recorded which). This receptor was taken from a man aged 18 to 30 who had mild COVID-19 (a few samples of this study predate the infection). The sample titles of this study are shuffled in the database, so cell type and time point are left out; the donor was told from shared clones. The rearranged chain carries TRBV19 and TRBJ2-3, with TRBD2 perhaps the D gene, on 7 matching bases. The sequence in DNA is TGTGCCAGTAGTATAGGTCGGGGGGCACACACAGATACGCAGTATTTT. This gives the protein CASSIGRGAHTDTQYF.